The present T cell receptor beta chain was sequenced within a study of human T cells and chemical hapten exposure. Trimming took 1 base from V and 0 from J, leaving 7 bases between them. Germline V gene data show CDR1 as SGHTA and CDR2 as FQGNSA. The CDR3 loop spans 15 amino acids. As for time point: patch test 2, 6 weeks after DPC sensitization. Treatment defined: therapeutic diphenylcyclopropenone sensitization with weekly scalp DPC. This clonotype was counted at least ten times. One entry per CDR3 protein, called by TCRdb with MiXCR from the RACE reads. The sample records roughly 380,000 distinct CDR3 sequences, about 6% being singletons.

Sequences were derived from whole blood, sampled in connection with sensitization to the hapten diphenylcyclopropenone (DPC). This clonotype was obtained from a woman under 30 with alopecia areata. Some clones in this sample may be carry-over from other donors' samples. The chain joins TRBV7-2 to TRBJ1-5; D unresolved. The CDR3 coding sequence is TGTGCCAGCAGCTTAGTCCCGGGTAGCAATCAGCCCCAGCATTTT. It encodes CASSLVPGSNQPQHF.